This TCR beta chain was documented in a study of post-analysis software for immune sequencing data. General observations from the study: The study found TRBV5-6, TRBV5-1 and TRBV20-1 among about five TRBV segments more frequent in patients than controls.

cDNA libraries for TCR beta contained unique molecular identifiers. TCRdb ran MiXCR on the PCR reads and lists one entry per CDR3 protein. The table includes some 450,000 distinct CDR3 sequences, roughly 45% detected once. Trimming took 5 bases from V and 5 from J, leaving 14 bases between them. The length of the CDR3 is 14 residues. Details on this clonotype: What it binds is unknown.

This chain links TRBV12-3 or TRBV12-4 with TRBJ2-3; tentative D call: TRBD2 (6 bases). The clonotype was recovered from a girl between 10 and 17 years old with multiple sclerosis. Sample: blood. This CDR3 is CASSPRGSGDTQYF. CDR3 DNA: TGTGCCAGCAGTCCCCGGGGGTCCGGAGATACGCAGTATTTT.